The clone carrying this T cell receptor (beta chain) was seen a single time. This entry comes from a study of blood T cell repertoires in COVID-19. Study-level information: Collection of acute and convalescent COVID-19 samples took place in the United States, Italy and Spain. PBMCs, B-cell-depleted T cells, or T cells provided the cDNA or gDNA that made up the material.

In the original workflow: Amplification of reference gene primers was used by the study to estimate nucleated cell counts. The method was immunoSEQ multiplex PCR; TCRdb's version includes in-frame clones alone and lacks a portion of them. The DNA was the basis for D and trimming; V, J and clone size are from that table. Of 150,000 to 200,000 clones in the sample, 86% were seen once. The sequenced sample was peripheral blood. This clonotype was obtained from a man in his sixties with acute or convalescent COVID-19.

CDR3 nucleotides: TGTGCCACCAGTGACCCCGGGACAGGGCCACCAATCGTCTACAATGAGCAGTTCTTC. Residues: CATSDPGTGPPIVYNEQFF. The V gene is TRBV24-1, the J gene TRBJ2-1, with 9 nucleotides matching TRBD1. Trimming at V came to 4 bases and at J to 3 bases, leaving 15 bases not matched to a gene. The CDR3 sequence is 19 residues long. Germline V gene data show CDR1 as KGHDR and CDR2 as SFDVKD.